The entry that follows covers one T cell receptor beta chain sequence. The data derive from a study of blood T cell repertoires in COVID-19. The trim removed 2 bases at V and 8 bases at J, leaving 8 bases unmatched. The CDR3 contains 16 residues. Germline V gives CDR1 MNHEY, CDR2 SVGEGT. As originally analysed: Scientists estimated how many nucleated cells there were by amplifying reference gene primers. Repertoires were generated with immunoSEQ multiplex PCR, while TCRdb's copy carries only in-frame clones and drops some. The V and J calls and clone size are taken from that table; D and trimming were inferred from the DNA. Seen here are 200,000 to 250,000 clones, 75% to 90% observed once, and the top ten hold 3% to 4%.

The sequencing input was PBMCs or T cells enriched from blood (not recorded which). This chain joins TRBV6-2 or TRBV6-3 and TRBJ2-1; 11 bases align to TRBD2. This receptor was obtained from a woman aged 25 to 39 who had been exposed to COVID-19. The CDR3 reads CASSYTLAGGWDEQFF. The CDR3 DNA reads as TGTGCCAGCAGTTACACGCTAGCGGGAGGTTGGGATGAGCAGTTCTTC.